A single sample is the source of the 18 T cell receptor beta chains below, sequenced in a study of regulatory T cells in long-lasting Graves disease. As for time point: newly diagnosed GD, antithyroid drugs for less than 3 months. TCR sequences were obtained from RNA taken from PBMCs. Building the TCR beta libraries relied on iRepertoire HTBI primers, and CDR3 regions underwent Arm-PCR. From the multiplex PCR reads, TCRdb called clonotypes with MiXCR, one entry per CDR3 protein. Here the sample spans 600,000 to 650,000 distinct CDR3 sequences, roughly 15% being singletons. These data also formed part of another study, on T cells in Graves' hyperthyroidism and ophthalmopathy.

The sequenced sample was peripheral blood mononuclear cells (PBMCs), obtained at new diagnosis, from a patient treated with antithyroid drugs. The origin of the receptors is a young woman with Graves disease.

The V gene is TRBV9, the J gene TRBJ1-3, with D unresolved. Trimming took off 2 bases at V and 0 bases at J, with 9 bases between the two ends. This CDR3 region has 15 residues. Germline V lookup: CDR1 SGDLS, CDR2 YYNGEE. This chain's CDR3 is CASSVGSSSGNTIYF. The CDR3 coding sequence is TGTGCCAGCAGCGTCGGGAGCTCCTCTGGAAACACCATATATTTT.

This clonotype was seen only a few times. This sequence joins TRBV7-2 and TRBJ2-2; the match to TRBD2 covers 9 bases. V was pared by 5 bases and J by 4 bases, with 5 bases of the junction left unmatched. From germline, CDR1 is SGHTA and CDR2 FQGNSA. CDR3 size: 15 residues. The DNA of the CDR3 is TGTGCCAGCAGCGGAATAGCGGGAGCCACCGGGGAGCTGTTTTTT. Amino acids: CASSGIAGATGELFF.

This clonotype was seen only a few times. This chain links TRBV9 with TRBJ1-2; a possible D gene is TRBD1 (5 bases). This CDR3 region has 15 residues. The V and J ends lost 2 bases and 5 bases respectively, with 16 bases between them. Germline V gene lookup returns CDR1 SGDLS and CDR2 YYNGEE. The CDR3 reads CASSVSSGVVYGYTF. The CDR3 region has the DNA TGTGCCAGCAGCGTTTCTTCGGGGGTCGTTTATGGCTACACCTTC.

CDR3 nucleotides: TGCGCCAGCAGCTTGTACGGGAGGGCCTCCACTCCAATGGGAGAGACCCAGTACTTC. This encodes CASSLYGRASTPMGETQYF. The chain links TRBV5-1 to TRBJ2-5; 8 positions match TRBD2. The CDR3 has 19 amino acids. With V trimmed by 1 base and J by 4 bases, 18 bases remained unmatched. Germline CDR1 is SGHRS and CDR2 is YFSETQ.

Concerning this clonotype itself: At one end, the junction sequence differs from germline, possibly due to a read error. This rearrangement joins TRBV7-2 to TRBJ2-7; 13 bases are shared with TRBD2. Germline assignment: CDR1 SGHTA and CDR2 FQGNSA. This CDR3 has 15 amino acids. The CDR3 protein is CASSRTGLAGKERYF. The CDR3 coding sequence is TGTGCCAGCAGCCGTACGGGACTAGCGGGAAAAGAGCGGTACTTC.

This clonotype was recorded a few times. The chain recombines TRBV2 with TRBJ1-4; no definite D call. Germline CDR1 reads SNHLY; CDR2 reads FYNNEI. Between the trimmed V and J ends, which lost 6 bases and 8 bases, there was a span of 13 bases. The CDR3 is 13 amino acids. CDR3 bases: TGTGCCAGCAGGGTCTTAATCGGAGAAAAACTGTTTTTT. This translates into CASRVLIGEKLFF. Together with reference TRBV2 and TRBJ1-4, the CDR3 gives the full variable domain: EPEVTQTPSHQVTQMGQEVILRCVPISNHLYFYWYRQILGQKVEFLVSFYNNEISEKSEIFDDQFSVERPDGSNFTLKIRSTKLEDSAMYFCASRVLIGEKLFFGSGTQLSVL.

This clonotype has a handful of counts. J is TRBJ1-4 and V is TRBV2; D not certain. CDR1 SNHLY and CDR2 FYNNEI come from the germline V gene. This CDR3 contains 13 residues. The ends were cut back, 6 bases at V and 5 bases at J, with 10 bases in the middle. The CDR3 nucleotides read TGTGCCAGCAGGATTGGACTAAATGAAAAACTGTTTTTT. It yields the protein CASRIGLNEKLFF. The complete variable domain, with remaining parts taken from reference TRBV2 and TRBJ1-4, reads EPEVTQTPSHQVTQMGQEVILRCVPISNHLYFYWYRQILGQKVEFLVSFYNNEISEKSEIFDDQFSVERPDGSNFTLKIRSTKLEDSAMYFCASRIGLNEKLFFGSGTQLSVL.

The table lists this clonotype with many counts. The V gene is TRBV28, the J gene TRBJ2-7, with 7 bases aligning to TRBD1. The CDR3 spans 15 residues. V shed 6 bases, J shed 2 bases, and the junction held 10 bases outside the gene matches. CDR1 is MDHEN, CDR2 SYDVKM, per germline. The CDR3 region is CASRPHGQETYEQYF. The CDR3 DNA reads TGTGCCAGCAGGCCACACGGACAGGAGACCTACGAGCAGTACTTC.

V usage is TRBV20-1 and J usage is TRBJ2-7; no clear D gene. Germline V CDR1 and CDR2: DFQATT, SNEGSKA (reference sequence). This CDR3 has 13 residues. V lost 0 bases to trimming and J lost 0 bases, with 6 bases between them. CDR3 sequence (DNA): TGCAGTGCTAGAGACATCGGCTCCTACGAGCAGTACTTC. Protein product: CSARDIGSYEQYF.

This clonotype has at least ten counts. V usage is TRBV5-4 and J usage is TRBJ1-2; unclear D gene. CDR3 length: 12 amino acids. Germline V gene data show CDR1 as SGHNT and CDR2 as YYREEE (reference sequence). V was cut by 1 base and J by 3 bases, with 4 bases left in between. The CDR3 DNA reads as TGTGCCAGCAGCTTGCCAGACTATGGCTACACCTTC. Protein: CASSLPDYGYTF. Variable domain in full (rest from reference TRBV5-4 and TRBJ1-2): ETGVTQSPTHLIKTRGQQVTLRCSSQSGHNTVSWYQQALGQGPQFIFQYYREEENGRGNFPPRFSGLQFPNYSSELNVNALELDDSALYLCASSLPDYGYTFGSGTRLTVV.

This clonotype was counted between two and nine times. The chain carries TRBV7-3 and TRBJ2-2; no firm D call. The CDR3 consists of 13 residues. V gave up 1 base and J gave up 6 bases, with 6 bases separating them. In germline, CDR1 is SGHTA, CDR2 FQGTGA. The CDR3: CASSLSSSGELFF. The CDR3 DNA sequence: TGTGCCAGCAGCTTAAGTTCTTCCGGGGAGCTGTTTTTT.

A few counts support this clonotype. The chain joins TRBV19 to TRBJ2-3, with 9 bases matching TRBD2. Trimming at V came to 5 bases and at J to 5 bases, leaving 8 bases not matched to a gene. There are 15 residues in the CDR3. Germline values: CDR1 LNHDA, CDR2 SQIVND (reference sequence). As DNA, the CDR3 is TGTGCCAGTAGTTCCATAGCGGGAGCAGGAGATACGCAGTATTTT. Amino acid sequence: CASSSIAGAGDTQYF. Full variable domain (outside the CDR3, taken from reference TRBV19 and TRBJ2-3): DGGITQSPKYLFRKEGQNVTLSCEQNLNHDAMYWYRQDPGQGLRLIYYSQIVNDFQKGDIAEGYSVSREKKESFPLTVTSAQKNPTAFYLCASSSIAGAGDTQYFGPGTRLTVL.

This clonotype has a count of ten or more. This chain connects TRBV9 to TRBJ1-2; D is ambiguous. Germline CDR1 and CDR2: SGDLS and YYNGEE. Trimming took 5 bases from V and 5 from J, leaving 10 bases between them. The CDR3 runs to 12 residues. The CDR3 region is CASSEVGYGYTF. For the CDR3, the DNA is TGTGCCAGCAGTGAGGTGGGATATGGCTACACCTTC.

There are a few counts of this clonotype. This chain joins TRBV3-1 and TRBJ2-1; the match to TRBD2 covers 9 bases. CDR3 length: 18 amino acids. Looked up from germline, CDR1 is LGHDT and CDR2 is YNNKEL (reference sequence). Losses at the gene ends were 4 bases for V and 5 bases for J; bases not matched to a gene: 15. The CDR3 DNA reads TGTGCCAGCAGCCCTTCCTTGAATAGCGGGAGTGTGGACAATGAGCAGTTCTTC. It is translated as CASSPSLNSGSVDNEQFF.

This clonotype has a count of ten or more. One end of the junction fails to match germline, which may point to a read error. This chain uses TRBV28 with TRBJ2-7, with TRBD1 as a possible D gene (6 bases). The CDR3 is 12 residues long. CDR1 and CDR2 (germline): MDHEN, SYDVKM. CDR3 in amino acids: CASATGIYEQYF. Here the CDR3 DNA reads TGTGCCAGCGCTACAGGGATCTACGAGCAATACTTC.

The rearrangement joins TRBV7-9 to TRBJ2-7; 8 nucleotides match TRBD2. CDR3 size: 14 residues. V shed 5 bases and J 6 bases; nucleotides not matched to a gene: 9. Germline-derived CDR1 and CDR2 are SEHNR and FQNEAQ (reference sequence). The CDR3 loop reads CASSQEGLVIEQYF. CDR3 in DNA: TGTGCCAGCAGCCAAGAGGGACTAGTTATCGAGCAGTACTTC.

This clonotype was detected many times. This chain connects TRBV2 to TRBJ1-5, with D maybe TRBD1 (5 bases). The CDR3 extends over 12 amino acids. From germline, CDR1 is SNHLY and CDR2 FYNNEI. Trimming left V 9 bases short and J 9 bases short, with 15 bases between. The CDR3 DNA follows: TGTGCCAGTAGCAGGGCGGCCAGGCCCCAGCATTTT. It specifies CASSRAARPQHF.

The chain employs TRBV4-1 and TRBJ1-5; D possibly corresponds to TRBD1 (5 bases). The V end lost 0 bases, the J end lost 7 bases, and 10 bases lay between the germline ends. Germline lookup yields CDR1 MGHRA and CDR2 YSYEKL. The CDR3 length is 14 residues. CDR3 nucleotides: TGCGCCAGCAGCCAAGATGGGAGGGGCCAGCCCCAGCATTTT. Translating it yields CASSQDGRGQPQHF.